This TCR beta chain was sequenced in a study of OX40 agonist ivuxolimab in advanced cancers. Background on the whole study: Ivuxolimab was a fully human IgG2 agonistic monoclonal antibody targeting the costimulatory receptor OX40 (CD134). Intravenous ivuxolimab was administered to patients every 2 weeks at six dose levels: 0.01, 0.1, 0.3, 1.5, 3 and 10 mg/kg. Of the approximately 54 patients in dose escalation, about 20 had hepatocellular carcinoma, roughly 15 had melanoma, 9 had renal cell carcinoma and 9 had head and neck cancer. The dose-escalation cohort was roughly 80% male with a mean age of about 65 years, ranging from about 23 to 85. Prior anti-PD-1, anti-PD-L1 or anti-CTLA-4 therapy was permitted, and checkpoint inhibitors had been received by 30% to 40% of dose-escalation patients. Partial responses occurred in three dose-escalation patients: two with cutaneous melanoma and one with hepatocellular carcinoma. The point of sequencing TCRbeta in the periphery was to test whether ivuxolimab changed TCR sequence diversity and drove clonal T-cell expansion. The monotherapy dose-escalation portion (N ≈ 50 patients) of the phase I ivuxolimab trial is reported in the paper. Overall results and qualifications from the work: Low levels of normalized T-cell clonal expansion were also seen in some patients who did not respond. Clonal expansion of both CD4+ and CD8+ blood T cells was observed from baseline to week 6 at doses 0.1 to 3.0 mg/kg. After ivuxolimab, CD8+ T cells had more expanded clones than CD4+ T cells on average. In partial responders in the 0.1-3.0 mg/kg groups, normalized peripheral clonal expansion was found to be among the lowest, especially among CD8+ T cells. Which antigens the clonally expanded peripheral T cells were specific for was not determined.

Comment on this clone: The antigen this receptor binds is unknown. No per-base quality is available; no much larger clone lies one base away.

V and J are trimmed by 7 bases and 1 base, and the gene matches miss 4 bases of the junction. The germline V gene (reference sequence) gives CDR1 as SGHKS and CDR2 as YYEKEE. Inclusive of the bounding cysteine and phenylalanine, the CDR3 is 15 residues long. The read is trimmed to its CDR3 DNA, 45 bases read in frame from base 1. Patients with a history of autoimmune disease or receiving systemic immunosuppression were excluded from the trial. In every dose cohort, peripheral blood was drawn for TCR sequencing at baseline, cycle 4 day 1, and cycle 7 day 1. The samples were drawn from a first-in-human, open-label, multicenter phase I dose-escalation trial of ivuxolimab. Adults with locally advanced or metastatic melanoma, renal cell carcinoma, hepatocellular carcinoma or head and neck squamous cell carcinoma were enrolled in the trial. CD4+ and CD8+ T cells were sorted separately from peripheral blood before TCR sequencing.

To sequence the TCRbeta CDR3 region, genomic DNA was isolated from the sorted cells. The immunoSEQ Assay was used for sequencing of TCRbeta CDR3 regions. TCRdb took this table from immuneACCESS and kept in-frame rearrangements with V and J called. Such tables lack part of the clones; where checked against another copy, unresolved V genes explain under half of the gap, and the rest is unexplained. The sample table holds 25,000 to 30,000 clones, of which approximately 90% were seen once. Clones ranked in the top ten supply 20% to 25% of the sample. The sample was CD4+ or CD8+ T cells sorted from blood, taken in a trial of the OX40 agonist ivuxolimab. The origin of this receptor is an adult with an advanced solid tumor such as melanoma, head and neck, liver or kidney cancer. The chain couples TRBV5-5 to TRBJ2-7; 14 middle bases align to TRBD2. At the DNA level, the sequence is TGTGCCAGCGGGACTAGCGGGAGTTCTTCCTACGAGCAGTACTTC. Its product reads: CASGTSGSSSYEQYF.